What follows describes a single T cell receptor (beta chain). The V and J ends lost 9 bases and 0 bases, in that order; junction bases with no gene match: 7. This CDR3 has 15 residues. Germline V gives CDR1 KGHDR, CDR2 SFDVKD. Original analysis: The authors estimated nucleated cell counts from reference gene primer amplification. Assay: immunoSEQ multiplex PCR; the TCRdb copy retains only in-frame clones and omits some. V and J calls plus clone size are reproduced from that table; the DNA served to infer D and trimming. Seen here are some 150,000 clones, 75% to 90% observed once, and the top ten hold just under 3%. This sample was included in a study of blood T cell repertoires in COVID-19. Study overall: Donors in the United States, Italy and Spain gave samples during acute or convalescent COVID-19. From T cells, B-cell-depleted T cells, or PBMCs came the material, which was cDNA or gDNA.

The V and J genes are TRBV24-1 and TRBJ2-1; 7 bases align to TRBD1. The receptor was isolated from a man in his sixties with active or convalescent COVID-19. Sequenced material: peripheral blood. The CDR3 bases are TGTGCCACCTCCACCCGGGACAGCTCCTACAATGAGCAGTTCTTC. This gives the protein CATSTRDSSYNEQFF.